This TCR beta chain comes out of a study of radiotherapy plus CTLA-4 blockade in lung cancer. Whole-study context: Objective responses were documented in about 19% of patients, with disease control in just over 30%.

Study results and caveats: TCR clones of tumor origin grew in blood after radiotherapy plus ipilimumab. Dynamics of early blood T cell clones, together with interferon-beta, were reportedly the best predictors of response.

Repertoires were generated with immunoSEQ multiplex PCR, while TCRdb's copy carries only in-frame clones and drops some. The sample lists around 45,000 clones; roughly 76% were seen once. Ipilimumab CTLA-4 blockade and focal radiation were given to patients with chemo-refractory metastatic non-small-cell lung cancer. In this sample, this clone turned up a few times. Its antigen is not known. Germline CDR1 SEHNR, CDR2 FQNEAQ (reference sequence). This CDR3 has 15 amino acids. V lost 1 base, J lost 5 bases, and 15 bases lay in between. The source of this sequence is a human donor with non-small cell lung cancer who had stable disease on radiotherapy plus ipilimumab. The source was peripheral blood, collected from a patient treated with radiotherapy plus ipilimumab. This sequence joins TRBV7-9 and TRBJ2-7; the D gene could be TRBD1 or TRBD2 (6 bases each). CDR3 sequence (DNA): TGTGCCAGCAGCTTAGGGGGGGCAGGACATAACGAGCAGTACTTC. This encodes CASSLGGAGHNEQYF.